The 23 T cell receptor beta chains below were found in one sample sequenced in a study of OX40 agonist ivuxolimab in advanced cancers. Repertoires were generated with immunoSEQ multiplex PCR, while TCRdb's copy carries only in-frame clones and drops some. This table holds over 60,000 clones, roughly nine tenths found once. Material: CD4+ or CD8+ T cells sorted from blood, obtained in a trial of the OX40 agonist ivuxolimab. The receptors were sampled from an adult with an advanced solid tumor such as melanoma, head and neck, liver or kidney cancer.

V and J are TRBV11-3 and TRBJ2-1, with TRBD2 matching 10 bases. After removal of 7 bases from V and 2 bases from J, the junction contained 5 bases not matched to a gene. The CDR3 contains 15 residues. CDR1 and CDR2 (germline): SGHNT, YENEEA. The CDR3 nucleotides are TGTGCCAGCACTAGGCTAGCGGGAGCCTACAATGAGCAGTTCTTC. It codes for CASTRLAGAYNEQFF.

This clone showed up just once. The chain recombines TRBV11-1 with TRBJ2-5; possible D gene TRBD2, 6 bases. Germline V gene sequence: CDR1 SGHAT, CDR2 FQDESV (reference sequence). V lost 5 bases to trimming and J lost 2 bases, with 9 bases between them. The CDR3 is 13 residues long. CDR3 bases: TGTGCCAGCAGCCCGGGACTTCAAGAGACCCAGTACTTC. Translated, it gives CASSPGLQETQYF.

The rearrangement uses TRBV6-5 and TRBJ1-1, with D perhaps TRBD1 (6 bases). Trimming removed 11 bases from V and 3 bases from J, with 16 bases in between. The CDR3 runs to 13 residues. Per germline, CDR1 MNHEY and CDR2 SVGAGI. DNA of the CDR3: TGTGCCGGGTACAGGGAGTCCCACACTGAAGCTTTCTTT. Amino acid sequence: CAGYRESHTEAFF.

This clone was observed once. The DNA of the CDR3 is TGTGCCAGCAGACTCACTAGCGGCCCCGGCAATGAGCAGTTCTTC. As protein: CASRLTSGPGNEQFF. The genes are TRBV5-4 and TRBJ2-1; 8 positions agree with TRBD2. The CDR3 length is 15 residues. The germline V gene has CDR1 SGHNT and CDR2 YYREEE (reference sequence). V shed 5 bases and J 6 bases; nucleotides not matched to a gene: 10.

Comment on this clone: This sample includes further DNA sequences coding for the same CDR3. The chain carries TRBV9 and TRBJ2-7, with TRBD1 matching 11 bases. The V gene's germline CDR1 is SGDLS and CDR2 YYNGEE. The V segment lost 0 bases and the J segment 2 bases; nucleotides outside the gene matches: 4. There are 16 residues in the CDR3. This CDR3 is CASSVAPGQGAYEQYF. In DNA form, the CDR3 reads TGTGCCAGCAGCGTAGCTCCGGGACAGGGGGCCTACGAGCAGTACTTC.

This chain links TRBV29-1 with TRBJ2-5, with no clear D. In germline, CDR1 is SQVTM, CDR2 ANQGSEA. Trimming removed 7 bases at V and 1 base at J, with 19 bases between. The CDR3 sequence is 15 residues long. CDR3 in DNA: TGCAGCGCCCAGGACGGACCGGGTGGCCAAGAGACCCAGTACTTC. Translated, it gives CSAQDGPGGQETQYF.

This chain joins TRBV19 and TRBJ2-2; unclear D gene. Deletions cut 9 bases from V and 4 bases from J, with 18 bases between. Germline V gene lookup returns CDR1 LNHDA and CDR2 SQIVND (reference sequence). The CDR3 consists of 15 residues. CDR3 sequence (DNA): TGTGCCAGCCAGACTGGGGAAATTTTCACCGGGGAGCTGTTTTTT. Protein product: CASQTGEIFTGELFF.

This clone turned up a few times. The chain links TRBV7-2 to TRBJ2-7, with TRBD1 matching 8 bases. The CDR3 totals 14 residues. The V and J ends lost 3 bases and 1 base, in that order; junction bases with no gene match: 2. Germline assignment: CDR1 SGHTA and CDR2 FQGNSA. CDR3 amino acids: CASSFRDRSYEQYF. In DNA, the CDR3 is TGTGCCAGCAGCTTCCGGGACAGGTCCTACGAGCAGTACTTC.

The CDR3 loop reads CACSRGGETQYF. Written as DNA, the CDR3 is TGTGCCTGTTCCAGGGGGGGAGAGACCCAGTACTTC. V gene TRBV30 combines with J gene TRBJ2-5; either TRBD1 or TRBD2 may supply D (7 bases each). The CDR3 spans 12 residues. Trimming removed 6 bases at V and 4 bases at J, with 12 bases between. CDR1 is GTSNPN, CDR2 SVGIG, per germline (reference sequence).

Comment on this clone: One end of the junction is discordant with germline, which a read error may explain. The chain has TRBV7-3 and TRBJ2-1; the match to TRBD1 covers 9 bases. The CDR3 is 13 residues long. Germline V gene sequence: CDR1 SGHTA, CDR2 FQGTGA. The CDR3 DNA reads TGTGCCAGCAGCTCGGGACAGGGTAGTGAGCAGCTCTTC. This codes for CASSSGQGSEQLF.

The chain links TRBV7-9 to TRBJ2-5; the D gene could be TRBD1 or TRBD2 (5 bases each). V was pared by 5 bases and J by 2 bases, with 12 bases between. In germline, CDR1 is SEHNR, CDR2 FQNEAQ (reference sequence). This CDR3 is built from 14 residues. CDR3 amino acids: CASSDPGRQETQYF. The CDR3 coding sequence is TGTGCCAGCAGCGATCCGGGACGGCAAGAGACCCAGTACTTC.

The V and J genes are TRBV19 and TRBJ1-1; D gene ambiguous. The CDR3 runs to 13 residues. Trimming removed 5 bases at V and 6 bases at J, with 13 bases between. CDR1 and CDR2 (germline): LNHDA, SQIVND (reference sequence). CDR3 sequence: CASSAHGSSEAFF. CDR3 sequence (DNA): TGTGCCAGTAGTGCCCACGGATCTTCTGAAGCTTTCTTT.

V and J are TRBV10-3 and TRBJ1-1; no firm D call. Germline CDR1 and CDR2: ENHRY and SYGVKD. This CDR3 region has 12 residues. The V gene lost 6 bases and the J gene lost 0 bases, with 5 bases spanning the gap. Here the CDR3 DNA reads TGTGCCATCAGACGGATGAACACTGAAGCTTTCTTT. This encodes CAIRRMNTEAFF.

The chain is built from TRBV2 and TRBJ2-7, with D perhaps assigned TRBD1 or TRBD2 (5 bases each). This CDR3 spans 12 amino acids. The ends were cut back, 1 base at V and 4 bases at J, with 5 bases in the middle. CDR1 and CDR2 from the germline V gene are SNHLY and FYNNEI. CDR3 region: CASSEGGYEQYF. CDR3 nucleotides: TGTGCCAGCAGTGAAGGGGGGTACGAGCAGTACTTC.

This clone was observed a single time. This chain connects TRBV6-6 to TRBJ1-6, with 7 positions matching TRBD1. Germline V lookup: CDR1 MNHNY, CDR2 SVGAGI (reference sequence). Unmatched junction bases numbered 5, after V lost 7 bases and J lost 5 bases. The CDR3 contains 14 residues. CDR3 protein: CASKGQGDNSPLHF. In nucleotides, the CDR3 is TGTGCCAGCAAAGGGCAGGGGGATAATTCACCCCTCCACTTT.

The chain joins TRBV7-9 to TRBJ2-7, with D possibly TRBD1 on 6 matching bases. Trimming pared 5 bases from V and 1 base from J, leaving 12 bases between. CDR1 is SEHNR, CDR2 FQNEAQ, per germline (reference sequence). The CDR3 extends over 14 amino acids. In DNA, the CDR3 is TGTGCCAGCAGCGACCGGGACAAATCCTACGAGCAGTACTTC. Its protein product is CASSDRDKSYEQYF.

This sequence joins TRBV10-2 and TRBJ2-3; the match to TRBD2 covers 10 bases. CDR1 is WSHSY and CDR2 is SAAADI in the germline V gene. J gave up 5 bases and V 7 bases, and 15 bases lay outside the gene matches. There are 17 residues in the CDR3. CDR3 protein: CASKRTSGATPQDTQYF. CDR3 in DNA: TGCGCCAGCAAACGGACTAGCGGTGCAACCCCACAAGATACGCAGTATTTT.

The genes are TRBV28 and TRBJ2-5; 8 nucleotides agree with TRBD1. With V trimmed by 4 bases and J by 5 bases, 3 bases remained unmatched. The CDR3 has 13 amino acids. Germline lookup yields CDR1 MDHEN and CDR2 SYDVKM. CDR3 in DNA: TGTGCCAGCAGTTCAGGGGGCTTGGAGACCCAGTACTTC. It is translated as CASSSGGLETQYF. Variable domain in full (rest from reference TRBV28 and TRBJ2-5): DVKVTQSSRYLVKRTGEKVFLECVQDMDHENMFWYRQDPGLGLRLIYFSYDVKMKEKGDIPEGYSVSREKKERFSLILESASTNQTSMYLCASSSGGLETQYFGPGTRLLVL.

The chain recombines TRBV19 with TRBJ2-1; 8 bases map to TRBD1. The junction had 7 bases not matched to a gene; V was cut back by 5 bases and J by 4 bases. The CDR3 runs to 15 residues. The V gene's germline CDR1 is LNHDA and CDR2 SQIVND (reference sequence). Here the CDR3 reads CASSSRDRPYNEQFF. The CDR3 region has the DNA TGTGCCAGTAGTTCCCGGGACAGGCCTTACAATGAGCAGTTCTTC.

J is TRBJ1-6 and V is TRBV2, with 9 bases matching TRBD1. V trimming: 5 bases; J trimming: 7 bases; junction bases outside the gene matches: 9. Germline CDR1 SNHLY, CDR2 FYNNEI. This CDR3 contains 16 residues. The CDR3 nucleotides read TGTGCCAGCAGTCTGTGGGGACAGGGAACGAATTCACCCCTCCACTTT. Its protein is CASSLWGQGTNSPLHF.

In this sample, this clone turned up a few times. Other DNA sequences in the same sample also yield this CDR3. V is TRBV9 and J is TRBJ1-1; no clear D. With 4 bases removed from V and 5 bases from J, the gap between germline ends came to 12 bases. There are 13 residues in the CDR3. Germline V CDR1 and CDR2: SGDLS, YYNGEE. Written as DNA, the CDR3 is TGTGCCAGCAGCTATGGCGACGGGACTGAAGCTTTCTTT. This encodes CASSYGDGTEAFF.

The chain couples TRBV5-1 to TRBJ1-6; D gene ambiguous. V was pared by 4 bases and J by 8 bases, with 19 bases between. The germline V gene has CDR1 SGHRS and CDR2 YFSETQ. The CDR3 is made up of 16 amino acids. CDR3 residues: CASSPRGGLSDSPLHF. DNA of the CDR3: TGCGCCAGCAGCCCGCGGGGAGGGCTTTCGGATTCACCCCTCCACTTT.

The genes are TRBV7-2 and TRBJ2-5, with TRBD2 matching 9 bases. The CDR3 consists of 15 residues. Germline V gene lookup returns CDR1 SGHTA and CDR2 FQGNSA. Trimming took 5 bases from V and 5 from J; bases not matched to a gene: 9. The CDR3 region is CASSPRLAETETQYF. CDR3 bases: TGTGCCAGCAGCCCGAGACTAGCGGAGACCGAGACCCAGTACTTC.